This T cell receptor (beta chain) emerged from a study of molecular identifiers for immune sequencing clone quantification. Study in general: For replicates, RNA isolated from approximately 20,000 or 100,000 naive CD8 cells was divided into five portions, of which four were sequenced.

This clonotype has at least ten counts. The antigen is not known. Whole-study findings and limits: Jurkat TCR RNA from one cell was spiked into about a million naive cells, and it was reportedly detectable there.

Preparation methods for the bulk TCR libraries were those previously described, with listed TCR primers. TCRdb ran MiXCR on the PCR reads and lists one entry per CDR3 protein. Of around 470,000 distinct CDR3 sequences in the sample, 25% are singletons; the top ten hold 0.7% to 0.9%. The sequence derives from a human donor in good health. Some libraries in this study had Jurkat cell RNA spiked in. The sequenced material came from naive CD8+ T cells from blood, with Jurkat cell RNA spiked in. Described subset: FACS-sorted CD8+CD4-CCR7+CD45RA+ naive T cells.

The CDR3 sequence: CASSSSGQSSSHEQFF. CDR3 sequence (DNA): TGTGCCAGCAGCTCCTCCGGACAGAGTAGTTCCCATGAGCAGTTCTTC. This chain uses TRBV5-6 with TRBJ2-1, with a possible D match to TRBD1 (6 bases). Per germline, CDR1 SGHDT and CDR2 YYEEEE. V was cut by 3 bases and J by 8 bases, with 21 bases left in between. This CDR3 comprises 16 residues.